This is a list of T cell receptor beta chains from one sample in a study of T-cell reconstitution after alpha-beta-depleted transplantation in children. TCRdb processed the PCR reads anew with MiXCR; each CDR3 protein has one entry. The sample comprises fewer than 750,000 distinct CDR3 sequences, 25% to 30% of which are singletons, and about 35% rests with the top ten. The sample here was PBMCs, taken before TCRalphabeta/CD19-depleted stem cell transplant. Every receptor here comes from a boy less than two years old with Wiskott-Aldrich syndrome, due to receive a stem cell transplant. Both conserved end residues are part of each CDR3. Fields, in order: CDR3 protein, CDR3 DNA, J gene, V gene, D gene, clone size. The D gene is left open where the match is weak. Clone size is stated in some rows and not others, as once, few, many or a class when expanded.

CDR3 protein: CASSWGPSGATYEQYF
CDR3 DNA: TGTGCCAGCAGTTGGGGGCCTAGCGGCGCAACCTACGAGCAGTACTTC
J gene: TRBJ2-7
V gene: TRBV12-3/TRBV12-4
D gene: .
clone size: .

CDR3 protein: CASRAIPGLFYGYTF
CDR3 DNA: TGTGCCAGCAGGGCTATACCGGGACTTTTTTATGGCTACACCTTC
J gene: TRBJ1-2
V gene: TRBV6-1
D gene: .
clone size: .

CDR3 protein: CASSQDGLPKETQYF
CDR3 DNA: TGTGCCAGCAGCCAAGATGGGCTACCCAAAGAGACCCAGTACTTC
J gene: TRBJ2-5
V gene: TRBV3-1
D gene: .
clone size: few

CDR3 protein: CASSFWQTYNEQFF
CDR3 DNA: TGTGCCAGCAGTTTTTGGCAGACCTACAATGAGCAGTTCTTC
J gene: TRBJ2-1
V gene: TRBV12-3/TRBV12-4
D gene: .
clone size: few

CDR3 protein: CASSYWPDRGPQRYTGELFF
CDR3 DNA: TGTGCCAGCAGTTACTGGCCGGACAGGGGGCCCCAGAGATACACCGGGGAGCTGTTTTTT
J gene: TRBJ2-2
V gene: TRBV28
D gene: TRBD1
clone size: .

CDR3 protein: CARRGGRAIDTQYF
CDR3 DNA: TGCGCCCGACGCGGGGGGAGGGCCATAGATACGCAGTATTTT
J gene: TRBJ2-3
V gene: TRBV20-1
D gene: TRBD2
clone size: few

CDR3 protein: CAWSVTQHEQFF
CDR3 DNA: TGTGCCTGGAGTGTAACCCAGCATGAGCAGTTCTTC
J gene: TRBJ2-1
V gene: TRBV30
D gene: .
clone size: .

CDR3 protein: CASSVDGGRRGRTEAFF
CDR3 DNA: TGTGCCAGCAGCGTGGACGGGGGGCGGAGGGGGCGGACTGAAGCTTTCTTT
J gene: TRBJ1-1
V gene: TRBV9
D gene: TRBD1
clone size: .

CDR3 protein: CASTPGLATEQFF
CDR3 DNA: TGTGCCAGCACCCCGGGACTAGCGACTGAGCAGTTCTTC
J gene: TRBJ2-1
V gene: TRBV12-3/TRBV12-4
D gene: TRBD2
clone size: .

CDR3 protein: CASTPVAGGPRTGELFF
CDR3 DNA: TGTGCCAGCACCCCAGTCGCGGGAGGGCCCAGAACCGGGGAGCTGTTTTTT
J gene: TRBJ2-2
V gene: TRBV3-1
D gene: TRBD2
clone size: .

CDR3 protein: CSARGGEEFASNQPQHF
CDR3 DNA: TGCAGTGCTAGAGGAGGGGAAGAGTTCGCTAGCAATCAGCCCCAGCATTTT
J gene: TRBJ1-5
V gene: TRBV20-1
D gene: .
clone size: .

CDR3 protein: CASSLFIGVPEAFF
CDR3 DNA: TGTGCCAGCAGTTTATTCATAGGAGTTCCTGAAGCTTTCTTT
J gene: TRBJ1-1
V gene: TRBV28
D gene: .
clone size: few

CDR3 protein: CASSSPRLAGPYNEQFF
CDR3 DNA: TGTGCCAGCAGCTCCCCGAGGTTAGCGGGACCTTACAATGAGCAGTTCTTC
J gene: TRBJ2-1
V gene: TRBV5-5
D gene: TRBD2
clone size: few

CDR3 protein: CATSRQFWGSSGANVLTF
CDR3 DNA: TGTGCCACCAGCAGACAATTTTGGGGTTCTTCCGGGGCCAACGTCCTGACTTTC
J gene: TRBJ2-6
V gene: TRBV15
D gene: .
clone size: .

CDR3 protein: CASRRVDEQFF
CDR3 DNA: TGCGCCAGCAGGCGGGTAGATGAGCAGTTCTTC
J gene: TRBJ2-1
V gene: TRBV5-1
D gene: .
clone size: few

CDR3 protein: CSANPGSSYNEQFF
CDR3 DNA: TGCAGTGCTAACCCGGGCAGCTCCTACAATGAGCAGTTCTTC
J gene: TRBJ2-1
V gene: TRBV20-1
D gene: .
clone size: .

CDR3 protein: CAISGRGGQPQHF
CDR3 DNA: TGTGCCATCAGTGGACGGGGAGGTCAGCCCCAGCATTTT
J gene: TRBJ1-5
V gene: TRBV10-3
D gene: .
clone size: few

CDR3 protein: CASSFGGLAGGGNEQFF
CDR3 DNA: TGTGCCAGCAGTTTCGGGGGACTAGCGGGAGGGGGCAATGAGCAGTTCTTC
J gene: TRBJ2-1
V gene: TRBV12-3/TRBV12-4
D gene: TRBD2
clone size: .

CDR3 protein: CASSLALGGAYTDTQYF
CDR3 DNA: TGCGCCAGCAGCTTGGCTCTAGGAGGGGCCTACACAGATACGCAGTATTTT
J gene: TRBJ2-3
V gene: TRBV5-1
D gene: .
clone size: .

CDR3 protein: CASSLSSQGAYSYGYTF
CDR3 DNA: TGCGCCAGCAGCCTAAGCTCCCAGGGGGCGTACAGCTATGGCTACACCTTC
J gene: TRBJ1-2
V gene: TRBV4-1
D gene: TRBD1
clone size: .

CDR3 protein: CASSPRLAGGPSSYNEQFF
CDR3 DNA: TGTGCCAGCAGTCCCAGACTAGCGGGAGGACCTTCTTCCTACAATGAGCAGTTCTTC
J gene: TRBJ2-1
V gene: TRBV12-3/TRBV12-4
D gene: TRBD2
clone size: .

CDR3 protein: CASSPIGRPGNEQFF
CDR3 DNA: TGTGCCAGCTCACCAATCGGGAGGCCAGGTAATGAGCAGTTCTTC
J gene: TRBJ2-1
V gene: TRBV18
D gene: TRBD2
clone size: few

CDR3 protein: CASSRPSVSNTGELFF
CDR3 DNA: TGTGCCAGCAGTCGACCTAGCGTATCGAACACCGGGGAGCTGTTTTTT
J gene: TRBJ2-2
V gene: TRBV6-2/TRBV6-3
D gene: .
clone size: .

CDR3 protein: CASSLFGGRDSEQYF
CDR3 DNA: TGCGCCAGCAGCTTATTCGGCGGGAGGGACTCCGAGCAGTACTTC
J gene: TRBJ2-7
V gene: TRBV5-1
D gene: TRBD2
clone size: .

CDR3 protein: CASSYTGWGSEAFF
CDR3 DNA: TGTGCCAGCAGTTACACAGGGTGGGGCTCCGAAGCTTTCTTT
J gene: TRBJ1-1
V gene: TRBV6-5
D gene: .
clone size: .

CDR3 protein: CASSLVAGGPRYNEQFF
CDR3 DNA: TGCGCCAGCAGCTTGGTAGCGGGAGGGCCAAGATACAATGAGCAGTTCTTC
J gene: TRBJ2-1
V gene: TRBV5-1
D gene: TRBD2
clone size: .

CDR3 protein: CAIRGPGQYNEQFF
CDR3 DNA: TGTGCCATCAGGGGACCGGGACAGTACAATGAGCAGTTCTTC
J gene: TRBJ2-1
V gene: TRBV10-3
D gene: TRBD1
clone size: .